A selection of T cell receptor beta chains follows, all from one sample in a study of T cells after yellow fever vaccination. TCRdb re-called the 5' RACE reads through MiXCR, storing one row per CDR3 protein. This table holds hundreds of thousands of distinct CDR3 sequences, 8.1% found once. Specimen: PBMCs, collected about 49 days after the first yellow fever vaccination. The receptor source for this set is a man between 18 and 29 years old who received the YFV17D yellow fever vaccine. Each CDR3 is given with its conserved first and last residue.

CDR3: CAWMLRGTEAFF
V: TRBV30
J: TRBJ1-1

CDR3: CSARSGFGEQFF
V: TRBV20-1
J: TRBJ2-1

CDR3: CASSSHRGDYGYTF
V: TRBV9
J: TRBJ1-2

CDR3: CASSQDPGPYEQYF
V: TRBV4-3
J: TRBJ2-7

CDR3: CASSHLMTGGVSSETQYF
V: TRBV3-1
J: TRBJ2-5

CDR3: CASSASQGRGYTF
V: TRBV9
J: TRBJ1-2

CDR3: CSAPTPTDRGQGANYGYTF
V: TRBV20-1
J: TRBJ1-2

CDR3: CASNTGAQETQYF
V: TRBV7-9
J: TRBJ2-5

CDR3: CAWSVWDRGTTGELFF
V: TRBV30
J: TRBJ2-2

CDR3: CASSHNRGPETQYF
V: TRBV7-6
J: TRBJ2-5

CDR3: CASSTDRGYGELFF
V: TRBV7-7
J: TRBJ2-2

CDR3: CASSLELNTGELFF
V: TRBV5-1
J: TRBJ2-2

CDR3: CASNRDSPYEQYF
V: TRBV2
J: TRBJ2-7

CDR3: CSARISENTGELFF
V: TRBV20-1
J: TRBJ2-2

CDR3: CASSLNRKALEQYF
V: TRBV7-8
J: TRBJ2-7

CDR3: CSARDRSRGTPEAFF
V: TRBV20-1
J: TRBJ1-1

CDR3: CASSYSQGTQYF
V: TRBV6-5
J: TRBJ2-5

CDR3: CATTPGADTQYF
V: TRBV6-5
J: TRBJ2-3

CDR3: CASVVDSTSGTQYF
V: TRBV5-1
J: TRBJ2-3

CDR3: CASSPSGTLQETQYF
V: TRBV6-1
J: TRBJ2-5

CDR3: CASSTPGQGFPYNEQFF
V: TRBV19
J: TRBJ2-1

CDR3: CASSQAEGYNEQFF
V: TRBV4-1
J: TRBJ2-1

CDR3: CASSLDAGLGTDTQYF
V: TRBV5-1
J: TRBJ2-3

CDR3: CASSPPAETEAFF
V: TRBV7-2
J: TRBJ1-1

CDR3: CASSFTGRKSIMNTEAFF
V: TRBV7-2
J: TRBJ1-1

CDR3: CASRSRTGSYEQYF
V: TRBV5-5
J: TRBJ2-7

CDR3: CASSQTGTSHYGYTF
V: TRBV4-1
J: TRBJ1-2

CDR3: CASRPFRTGGAGEQFF
V: TRBV19
J: TRBJ2-1

CDR3: CASRDLMIGDEQYF
V: TRBV5-1
J: TRBJ2-7

CDR3: CASSLEPRVQPQHF
V: TRBV27
J: TRBJ1-5

CDR3: CASSSPRTEAFF
V: TRBV27
J: TRBJ1-1

CDR3: CASSLVKAVEETQYF
V: TRBV5-1
J: TRBJ2-5

CDR3: CASRGRGYNEQFF
V: TRBV19
J: TRBJ2-1

CDR3: CASSIRGEKTEAFF
V: TRBV5-6
J: TRBJ1-1

CDR3: CASTTSTNPYEQYF
V: TRBV14
J: TRBJ2-7

CDR3: CASSLAGQDPDAFF
V: TRBV7-2
J: TRBJ1-1

CDR3: CASSSRAEGWPQHF
V: TRBV13
J: TRBJ1-5

CDR3: CASRVYRADQPQHF
V: TRBV28
J: TRBJ1-5

CDR3: CASSQVGLAGGPVEQFF
V: TRBV4-1
J: TRBJ2-1

CDR3: CASSFSGATKNIQYF
V: TRBV12-3/TRBV12-4
J: TRBJ2-4